This TCR beta chain was identified during a study of T cells generated in artificial thymic organoids (dated by TCRdb to about 2017). For the study in its entirety: In some experiments, thymic T cells were further FACS-purified to deplete CD4 immature single positive or double positive precursors. The study compared the TCR alpha and beta CDR3 repertoires of CD8 single positive T cells derived from in vitro artificial thymic organoids against those of naive CD8 T cells from thymus and peripheral blood. The displayed repertoire sequencing data were described as being representative of three independent experiments.

Separate semi-nested PCR amplifications were run for the TCRalpha and TCRbeta libraries, using Advantage 2 and reverse primers located in the TRAC or TRBC constant regions. Between 3.5 and 500 ng of total RNA was used as input for first-strand cDNA synthesis. TCR cDNA libraries were generated by 5'-RACE using the SMARTer PCR cDNA Synthesis kit, with a poly-dT primer employed for first-strand synthesis. Sample-specific 5-nucleotide barcodes were carried by the semi-nested constant-region reverse primers, and the resulting products were cleaned using the Zymo DNA Clean and Concentrator-5 kit. As many as ten barcoded samples were combined into a pool, ligated to Illumina adaptors, and sequenced on an Illumina MiSeq as 2 x 150 bp paired-end reads. On the study's bioinformatics: After demultiplexing, reads were aligned with BLAT to a custom library containing all human TRAV, TRAJ, TRBV, TRBD and TRBJ combinations from IMGT. The best BLAT hits were picked using pslCDnaFilter (-maxAligns=1, -ignoreIntrons), and custom Perl scripts were used to calculate clonotype frequencies. TCRdb handled the public reads itself, with Q25 trimming in fastp and clone calling in MiXCR, and kept productive beta chains. Each entry is one CDR3 protein sequence, shown with its most common DNA and genes. Here the V and J calls rest on TCRdb's processing, not on the authors' analysis. The sample includes about 9,000 distinct CDR3 sequences, with roughly 18% observed a single time. The ten largest clones take up under 1.5% of the sample.

Primary CD8+ T cells were enriched by magnetic beads using the Miltenyi CD8+ T cell Isolation Kit. Before RNA extraction, CD3+TCRalphabeta+CD8 single positive T cells from organoids and thymus were sorted by FACS. Total RNA was purified from roughly 40,000 to 200,000 sorted cells per sample with the RNeasy Micro kit, and quality checked on an Agilent RNA 6000 Nano chip. Thymic fragments were dissected, disrupted by pipetting and passed through a 70 um strainer to release thymocytes. V lost 0 bases and J lost 3 bases; the stretch between them is 21 bases long. The CDR3, cysteine through phenylalanine, is 19 amino acids long. This entry keeps only the CDR3 DNA: 57 bases, framed from base 1. The germline V gene yields SGHRS for CDR1 and YFSETQ for CDR2. By how much of the sample it makes up, this clonotype is medium-sized (0.01 to 0.1%). Its antigen specificity is not known. Per-nucleotide qualities are absent, and no much larger clonotype sits a single base away.

The investigation overall reported the following: The TCR clonotype diversity of organoid-derived CD8 single positive T cells was physiological and comparable to that of naive CD8 T cells from thymus and blood.

Sequencing was done on a sample of naive CD8+ T cells from the thymus. The cell subset or site label corresponds to: CD3+TCRalphabeta+CD8SP T cells; for blood, CD45RO-CCR7+ naive CD8+ T cells. The receptor chain draws on TRBV5-1 and TRBJ2-2; TRBD2 might be the D gene, on 6 matching bases. The origin of this receptor is a human donor who gave cord blood stem cells for thymic organoid culture, a cardiac surgery patient who gave postnatal thymus, or a blood donor (not recorded which). The DNA sequence is as follows: TGCGCCAGCAGCTTGGCTTCGTCCGGGAGCGATGGATACACCGGGGAGCTGTTTTTT. Translated, it gives CASSLASSGSDGYTGELFF.